The text below deals with one TCR beta chain. As originally analysed: Estimation of nucleated cell counts relied on the amplification of reference gene primers. The table came from immunoSEQ multiplex PCR; TCRdb's copy has only in-frame clones and leaves some out. The V and J calls and clone size are taken from that table; D and trimming were inferred from the DNA. The sample has about 81,000 clones; approximately 84% are singletons. V dropped 3 bases and J dropped 8 bases, with 10 bases sitting between them. The CDR3 totals 13 residues. The sample originates from a study of blood T cell repertoires in COVID-19. The overall study: COVID-19 samples from acute and convalescent phases originated in the United States, Italy and Spain. T cells, B-cell-depleted T cells, or PBMCs supplied cDNA or gDNA.

The sequencing sample was made of peripheral blood. The chain has TRBV12-3 or TRBV12-4 and TRBJ1-4; tentatively, D is TRBD1 (5 bases). The receptor's source is a human donor in a cohort sampled during active COVID-19. The CDR3 region is CASSFNRHEKLFF. The CDR3 DNA is TGTGCCAGCAGTTTTAACAGGCACGAAAAACTGTTTTTT.